This T cell receptor (beta chain) emerged from a study of OX40 agonist ivuxolimab in advanced cancers. Study summary: The diagnoses of dose-escalation patients were hepatocellular carcinoma, melanoma, renal cell or head and neck cancer. In three patients, partial responses were observed, one with hepatocellular carcinoma and two with cutaneous melanoma.

The assay was immunoSEQ multiplex PCR, and TCRdb's table has in-frame clones only and misses some. The table shows tens of thousands of clones, with about 87% occurring only once. Study-wide results and limits: At 0.1 to 3.0 mg/kg and by week 6, clonal expansion occurred in CD4+ and CD8+ blood T cells.

The CDR3 is 13 residues long. The V and J ends lost 3 bases and 2 bases respectively, with 7 bases between them. The germline gives CDR1 WSHSY, CDR2 SAAADI. Autoimmune disease history or systemic immunosuppression led to patients being barred. Note on this clone: Its antigen is currently unknown.

The receptor was isolated from an adult with an advanced solid tumor such as melanoma, head and neck, liver or kidney cancer. The chain recombines TRBV10-2 with TRBJ1-1; no clear D. Sequenced here: CD4+ or CD8+ T cells sorted from blood, sampled in a trial of the OX40 agonist ivuxolimab. CDR3 amino acids: CASSDVGNTEAFF. In nucleotides, the CDR3 is TGCGCCAGCAGTGATGTGGGTAACACTGAAGCTTTCTTT.